The clone carrying this TCR beta chain was found many times. MiXCR, run by TCRdb on the RT-PCR reads, gives a single entry per CDR3 protein. The table lists fewer than 500,000 distinct CDR3 sequences, roughly 16% of them singletons. This sample was taken from a study of patients and donors after allogeneic stem cell transplantation. The CDR3 is made up of 17 amino acids. Per the germline V gene, CDR1 is SGHRS and CDR2 is YFSETQ. The junction had 11 bases not matched to a gene; V was cut back by 4 bases and J by 1 base. The V call is TRBV5-1, the J call TRBJ2-1; 7 bases map to TRBD1. This TCR was sampled from a human donor who was either an allogeneic HSCT recipient or a stem cell or donor lymphocyte infusion donor (not recorded which). It is not recorded whose cells these are; they may come from a transplant donor. Material: blood, either unsorted or a sorted T cell fraction (not recorded which). CDR3 residues: CASSHGTDSRSYNEQFF. The CDR3 DNA reads as TGCGCCAGCAGCCACGGGACAGACAGCCGGTCCTACAATGAGCAGTTCTTC.